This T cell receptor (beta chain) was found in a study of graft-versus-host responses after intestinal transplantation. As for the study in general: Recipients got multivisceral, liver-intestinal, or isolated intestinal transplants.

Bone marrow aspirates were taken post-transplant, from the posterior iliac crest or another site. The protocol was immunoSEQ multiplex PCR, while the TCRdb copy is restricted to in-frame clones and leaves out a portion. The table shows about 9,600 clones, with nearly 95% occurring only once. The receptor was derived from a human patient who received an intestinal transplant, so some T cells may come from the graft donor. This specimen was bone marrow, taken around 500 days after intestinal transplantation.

CDR3 coding DNA: TGTGCCAGCAGTTACTCGCTACCGGCTCATGGCTACACCTTC. Its protein is CASSYSLPAHGYTF. The chain is built from TRBV6-8 and TRBJ1-2; D gene uncertain. Per germline, CDR1 MNHGY and CDR2 SAAAGT. This CDR3 spans 14 amino acids. V was shortened by 0 bases and J by 6 bases, with 11 bases between the two germline ends.